This TCR beta chain emerged from a study of T cells in women clearing cervical HPV infection. Points from the study as a whole: CIN3+ cases had significantly higher TCR richness than controls; evenness did not differ. Each sample's T-cell count was unknown, possibly confounding richness. Associations may precede or follow infection; HPV-specific or memory T cells were not isolated.

Profiled with immunoSEQ multiplex PCR; TCRdb holds only in-frame clones, not every one. Its listing shows around 31,000 clones. Worth noting for this clone: The target antigen is unknown.

Input material: blood buffy coat. The TCR was taken from a woman aged 18-70 years with a cervical HPV16 infection that either progressed to CIN3+ or cleared (not recorded which).

CDR3 DNA (partial): TGCGCCAGCAGCTTGGGGGATTCCAAGACAGGGTCTAATGAAAAA. This codes for CASSLGDSKTGSNEK. The entire CDR3 is CASSLGDSKTGSNEKLFF. This chain uses TRBV5-1 with TRBJ1-4; 7 positions agree with TRBD1. The read comes to an end 3 residues before the CDR3 does, leaving the germline J gene to fill in the end. This CDR3 comprises 18 residues. The J segment lost 3 bases and the V segment lost 0 bases, leaving 11 bases of the junction unmatched. From germline, CDR1 is SGHRS and CDR2 YFSETQ.